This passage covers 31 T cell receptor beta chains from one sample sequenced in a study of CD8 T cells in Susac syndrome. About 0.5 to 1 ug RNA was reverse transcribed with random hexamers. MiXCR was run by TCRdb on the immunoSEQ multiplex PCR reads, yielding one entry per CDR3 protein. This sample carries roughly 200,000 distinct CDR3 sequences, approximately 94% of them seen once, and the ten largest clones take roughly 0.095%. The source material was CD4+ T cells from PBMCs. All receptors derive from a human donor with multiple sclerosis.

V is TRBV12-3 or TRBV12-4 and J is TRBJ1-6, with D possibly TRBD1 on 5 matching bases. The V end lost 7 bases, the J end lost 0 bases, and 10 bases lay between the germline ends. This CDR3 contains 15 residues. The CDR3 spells CASIVGGSYNSPLHF. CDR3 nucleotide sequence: TGTGCCAGCATCGTGGGGGGCTCCTATAATTCACCCCTCCACTTT.

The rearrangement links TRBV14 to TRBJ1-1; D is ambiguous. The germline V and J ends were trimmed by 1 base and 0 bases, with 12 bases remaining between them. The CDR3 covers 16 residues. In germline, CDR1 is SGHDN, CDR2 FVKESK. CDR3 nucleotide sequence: TGTGCCAGCAGCCAAGTATGGGGTTCCATGAACACTGAAGCTTTCTTT. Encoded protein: CASSQVWGSMNTEAFF.

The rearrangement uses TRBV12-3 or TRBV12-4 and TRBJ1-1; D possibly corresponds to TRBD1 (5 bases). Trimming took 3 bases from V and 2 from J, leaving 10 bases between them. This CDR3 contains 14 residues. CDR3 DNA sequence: TGTGCCAGCAGTTTGGGGGGGGATAACACTGAAGCTTTCTTT. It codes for CASSLGGDNTEAFF.

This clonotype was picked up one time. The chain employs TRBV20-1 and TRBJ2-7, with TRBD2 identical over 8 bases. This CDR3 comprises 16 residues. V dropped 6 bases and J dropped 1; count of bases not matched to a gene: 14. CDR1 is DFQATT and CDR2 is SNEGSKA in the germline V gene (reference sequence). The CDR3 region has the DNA TGCAGTGCCAGTAAATCGGCTAGCGGGCGGTCCTACGAGCAGTACTTC. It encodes CSASKSASGRSYEQYF.

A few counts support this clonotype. CDR3 sequence reads: CASSRTVYEQYF. DNA for the CDR3: TGTGCCAGCAGTCGTACGGTCTACGAGCAGTACTTC. The genes are TRBV28 and TRBJ2-7; no reliable D call. The CDR3 consists of 12 residues. The V gene's germline CDR1 is MDHEN and CDR2 SYDVKM. The V end was cut by 5 bases, the J end by 3 bases, with 8 bases between.

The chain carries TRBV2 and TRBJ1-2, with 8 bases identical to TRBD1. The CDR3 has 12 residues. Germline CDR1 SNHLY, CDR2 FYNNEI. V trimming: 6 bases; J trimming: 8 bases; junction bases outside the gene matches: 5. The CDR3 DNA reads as TGTGCCAGCAGGCCGACAGGGGAGGGCTACACCTTC. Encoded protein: CASRPTGEGYTF.

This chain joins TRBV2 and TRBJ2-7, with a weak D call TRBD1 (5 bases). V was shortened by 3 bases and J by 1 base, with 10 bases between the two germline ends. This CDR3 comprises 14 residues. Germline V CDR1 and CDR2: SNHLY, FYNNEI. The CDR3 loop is CASSEQGQSYEQYF. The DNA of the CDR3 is TGTGCCAGCAGTGAGCAGGGCCAATCCTACGAGCAGTACTTC. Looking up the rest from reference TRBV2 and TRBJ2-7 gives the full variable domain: EPEVTQTPSHQVTQMGQEVILRCVPISNHLYFYWYRQILGQKVEFLVSFYNNEISEKSEIFDDQFSVERPDGSNFTLKIRSTKLEDSAMYFCASSEQGQSYEQYFGPGTRLTVT.

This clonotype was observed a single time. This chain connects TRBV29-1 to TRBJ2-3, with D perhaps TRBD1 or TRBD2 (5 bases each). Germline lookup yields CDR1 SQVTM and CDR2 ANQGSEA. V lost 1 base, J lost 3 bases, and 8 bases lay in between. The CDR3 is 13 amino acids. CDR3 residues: CSVEGDGTDTQYF. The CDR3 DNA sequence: TGCAGCGTTGAAGGGGACGGGACAGATACGCAGTATTTT.

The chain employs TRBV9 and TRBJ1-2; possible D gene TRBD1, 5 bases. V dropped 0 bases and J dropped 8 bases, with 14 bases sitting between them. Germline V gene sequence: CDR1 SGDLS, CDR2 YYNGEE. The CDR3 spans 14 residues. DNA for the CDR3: TGTGCCAGCAGCGTAGTGGGGGACTGGGAAGGCTACACCTTC. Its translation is CASSVVGDWEGYTF.

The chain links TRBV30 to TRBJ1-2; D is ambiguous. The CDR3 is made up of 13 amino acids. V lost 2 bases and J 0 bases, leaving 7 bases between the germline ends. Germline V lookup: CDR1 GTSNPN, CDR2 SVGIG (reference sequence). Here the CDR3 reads CAWSLEPNYGYTF. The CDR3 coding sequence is TGTGCCTGGAGTCTGGAACCTAACTATGGCTACACCTTC.

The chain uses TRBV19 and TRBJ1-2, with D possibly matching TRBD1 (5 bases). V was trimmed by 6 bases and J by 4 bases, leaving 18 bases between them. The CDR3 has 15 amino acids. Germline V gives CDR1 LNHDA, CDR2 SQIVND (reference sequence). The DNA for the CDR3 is TGTGCCAGTAGCCCCCTGGGGGAGCCTTCCTATGGCTACACCTTC. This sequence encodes CASSPLGEPSYGYTF.

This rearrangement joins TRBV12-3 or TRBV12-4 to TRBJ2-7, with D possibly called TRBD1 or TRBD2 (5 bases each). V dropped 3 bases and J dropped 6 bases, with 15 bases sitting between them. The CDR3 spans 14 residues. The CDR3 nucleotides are TGTGCCAGCAGTTTGTACGAGGGGCGAGCCGAGCAGTACTTC. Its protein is CASSLYEGRAEQYF.

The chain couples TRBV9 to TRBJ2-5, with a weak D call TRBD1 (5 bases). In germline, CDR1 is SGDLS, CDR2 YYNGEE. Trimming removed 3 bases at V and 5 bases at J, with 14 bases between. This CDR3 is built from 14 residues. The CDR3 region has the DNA TGTGCCAGCAGCGCCACAGGAAGATCGGAGACCCAGTACTTC. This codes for CASSATGRSETQYF.

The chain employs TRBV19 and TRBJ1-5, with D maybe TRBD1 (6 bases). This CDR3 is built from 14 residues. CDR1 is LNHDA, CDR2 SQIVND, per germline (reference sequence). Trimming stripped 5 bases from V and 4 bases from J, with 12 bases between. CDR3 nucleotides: TGTGCCAGTAGTGAGGGGGGAAGAAATCAGCCCCAGCATTTT. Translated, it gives CASSEGGRNQPQHF.

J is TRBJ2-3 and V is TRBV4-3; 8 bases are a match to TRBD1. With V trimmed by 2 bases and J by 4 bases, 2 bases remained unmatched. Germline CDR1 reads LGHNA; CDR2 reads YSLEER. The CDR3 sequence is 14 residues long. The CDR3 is CASSQLQGADTQYF. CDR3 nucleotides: TGCGCCAGCAGCCAACTACAGGGGGCAGATACGCAGTATTTT.

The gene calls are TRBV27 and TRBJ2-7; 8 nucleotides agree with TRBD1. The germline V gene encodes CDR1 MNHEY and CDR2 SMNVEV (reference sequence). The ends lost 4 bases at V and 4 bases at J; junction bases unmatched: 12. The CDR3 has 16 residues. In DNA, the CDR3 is TGTGCCAGCAGTTATCTGACCGGGACAGGACCTTACGAGCAGTACTTC. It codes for CASSYLTGTGPYEQYF.

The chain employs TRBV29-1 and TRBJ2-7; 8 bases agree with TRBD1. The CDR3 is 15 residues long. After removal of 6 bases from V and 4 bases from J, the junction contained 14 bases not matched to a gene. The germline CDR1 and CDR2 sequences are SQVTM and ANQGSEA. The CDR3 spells CSVLRGQGRGYEQYF. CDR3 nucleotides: TGCAGCGTGCTTCGAGGACAGGGCAGGGGGTACGAGCAGTACTTC.

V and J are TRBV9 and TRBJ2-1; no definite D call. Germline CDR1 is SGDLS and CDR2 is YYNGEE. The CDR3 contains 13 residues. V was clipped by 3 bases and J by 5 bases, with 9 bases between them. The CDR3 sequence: CASSGRLDNEQFF. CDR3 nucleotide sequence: TGTGCCAGCAGCGGCCGACTCGACAATGAGCAGTTCTTC.

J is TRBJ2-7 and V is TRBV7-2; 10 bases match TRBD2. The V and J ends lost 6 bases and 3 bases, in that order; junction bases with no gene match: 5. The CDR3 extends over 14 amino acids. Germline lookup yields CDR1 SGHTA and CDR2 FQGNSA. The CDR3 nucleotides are TGTGCCAGCAGTTATAGCGGGGGGAACTACGAGCAGTACTTC. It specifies CASSYSGGNYEQYF.

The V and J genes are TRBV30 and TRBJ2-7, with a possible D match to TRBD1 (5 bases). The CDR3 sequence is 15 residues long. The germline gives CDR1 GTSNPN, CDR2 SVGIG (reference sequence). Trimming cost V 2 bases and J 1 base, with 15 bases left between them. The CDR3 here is CAWSNGASPSYEQYF. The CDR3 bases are TGTGCCTGGAGTAATGGGGCCTCTCCATCCTACGAGCAGTACTTC.

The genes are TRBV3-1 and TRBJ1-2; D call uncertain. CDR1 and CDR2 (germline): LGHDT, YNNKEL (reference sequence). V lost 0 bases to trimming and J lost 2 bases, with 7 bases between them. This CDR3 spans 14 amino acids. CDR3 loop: CASSQDLRNYGYTF. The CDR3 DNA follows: TGTGCCAGCAGCCAAGATCTCCGGAACTATGGCTACACCTTC.

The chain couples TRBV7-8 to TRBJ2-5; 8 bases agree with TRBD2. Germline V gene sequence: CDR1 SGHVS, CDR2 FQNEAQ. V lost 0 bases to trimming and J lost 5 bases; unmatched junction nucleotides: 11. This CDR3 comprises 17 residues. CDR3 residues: CASSLARGAGARETQYF. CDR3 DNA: TGTGCCAGCAGCTTAGCCCGGGGAGCGGGGGCTCGGGAGACCCAGTACTTC.

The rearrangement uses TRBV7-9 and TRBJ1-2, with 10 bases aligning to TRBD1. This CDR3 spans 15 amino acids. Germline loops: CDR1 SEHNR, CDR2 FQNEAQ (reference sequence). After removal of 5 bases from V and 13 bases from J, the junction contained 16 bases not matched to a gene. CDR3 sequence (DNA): TGTGCCAGCAGCCCACCTGCTTGGGACAGGGGTTCGAGCACCTTC. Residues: CASSPPAWDRGSSTF.

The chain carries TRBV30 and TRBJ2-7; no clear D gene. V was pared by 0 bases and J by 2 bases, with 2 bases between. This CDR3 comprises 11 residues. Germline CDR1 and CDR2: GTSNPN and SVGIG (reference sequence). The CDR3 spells CAWSVAYEQYF. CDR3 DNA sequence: TGTGCCTGGAGTGTGGCCTACGAGCAGTACTTC.

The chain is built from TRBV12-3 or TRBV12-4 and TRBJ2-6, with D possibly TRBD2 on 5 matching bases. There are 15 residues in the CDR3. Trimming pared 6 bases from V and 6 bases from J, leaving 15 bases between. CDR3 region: CASSPGLVAANVLTF. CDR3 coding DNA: TGTGCCAGCAGCCCAGGACTCGTCGCGGCCAACGTCCTGACTTTC.

The DNA of the CDR3 is TGTGCCAGCACCCCCGACAGGGGAGGTTGGTACGAGCAGTACTTC. As protein: CASTPDRGGWYEQYF. V gene TRBV2 combines with J gene TRBJ2-7, with 8 bases lining up with TRBD1. This CDR3 has 15 amino acids. Germline V gene data show CDR1 as SNHLY and CDR2 as FYNNEI. V lost 7 bases, J lost 4 bases, and 12 bases stayed unmatched.

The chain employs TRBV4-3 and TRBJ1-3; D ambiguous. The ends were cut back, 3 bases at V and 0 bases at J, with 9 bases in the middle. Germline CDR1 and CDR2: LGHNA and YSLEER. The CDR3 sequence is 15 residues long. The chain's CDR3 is CASSQTADSGNTIYF. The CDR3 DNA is TGCGCCAGCAGCCAGACGGCCGACTCTGGAAACACCATATATTTT.

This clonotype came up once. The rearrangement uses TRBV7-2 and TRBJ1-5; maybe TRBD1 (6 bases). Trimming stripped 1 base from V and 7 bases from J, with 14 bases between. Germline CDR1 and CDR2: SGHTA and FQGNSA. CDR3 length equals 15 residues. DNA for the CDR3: TGTGCCAGCAGCTTAGTGACAGGTGGTTGGCAGCCCCAGCATTTT. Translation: CASSLVTGGWQPQHF.

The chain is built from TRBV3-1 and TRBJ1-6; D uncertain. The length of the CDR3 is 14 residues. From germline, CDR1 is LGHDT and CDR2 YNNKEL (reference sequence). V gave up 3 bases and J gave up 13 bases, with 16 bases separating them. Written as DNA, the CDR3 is TGTGCCAGCAGCCAGAGGTCGGGGAATGGGCCCCTCCACTTT. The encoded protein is CASSQRSGNGPLHF.

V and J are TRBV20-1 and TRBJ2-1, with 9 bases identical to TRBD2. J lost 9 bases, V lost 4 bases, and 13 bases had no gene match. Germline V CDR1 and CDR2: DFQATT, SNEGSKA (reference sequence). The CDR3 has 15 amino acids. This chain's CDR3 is CSATPGTSLGREQFF. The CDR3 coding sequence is TGCAGTGCTACCCCCGGGACTAGCTTGGGGCGTGAGCAGTTCTTC.

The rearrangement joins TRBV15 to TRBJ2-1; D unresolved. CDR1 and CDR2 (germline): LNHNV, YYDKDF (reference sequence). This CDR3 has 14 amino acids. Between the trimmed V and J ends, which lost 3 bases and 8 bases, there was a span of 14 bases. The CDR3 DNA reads TGTGCCACCAGCAGTCCTAGTTTTGGCGATGAGCAGTTCTTC. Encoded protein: CATSSPSFGDEQFF.